The clone carrying this TCR beta chain was detected a few times. Its target is unknown. The sample originates from a study of early T cells in non-severe SARS-CoV-2 infection. Turning to the study itself: It was bulk RNA from unsorted whole blood that was sequenced, and the chains were unpaired.

Findings of the study overall: The matching step, a VDJdb search, favored anti-spike CD8 responses and missed private and CD4 specificities.

In the library, individual cDNA molecules carried attached unique molecular identifiers. TCRdb used MiXCR to reprocess the 5' RACE reads, holding one entry per CDR3 protein. The profile covers about 90,000 distinct CDR3 sequences, with roughly 12% appearing a single time and 4.4% taken by the ten largest. The CDR3 consists of 13 residues. Germline-derived CDR1 and CDR2 are LGHDT and YNNKEL (reference sequence). V lost 2 bases, J lost 1 base, and 6 bases lay in between. The chain employs TRBV3-1 and TRBJ2-7; unclear D gene. The sample was whole blood, taken at baseline. This TCR was sampled from an adult who was a healthcare worker with PCR-confirmed SARS-CoV-2 infection or an uninfected control (not recorded which). CDR3 residues: CASSQLQSYEQYF. In DNA, the CDR3 is TGTGCCAGCAGCCAATTGCAGTCCTACGAGCAGTACTTC.